Here is one T cell receptor (beta chain) with its context. Authors' analysis steps: Cell counts per sample came from amplifying reference gene primers. Produced via immunoSEQ multiplex PCR; TCRdb's table is partial and in-frame only. V, J and clone size were drawn from that table, and D and trimming were deduced from the DNA. The sample has 360,000 or so clones, over 80% seen once; the top ten hold roughly 5.1%. V gave up 2 bases and J gave up 0 bases, with 26 bases separating them. This CDR3 spans 21 amino acids. Germline V gene data show CDR1 as LNHDA and CDR2 as SQIVND (reference sequence). These data come from a study of blood T cell repertoires in COVID-19. Across the whole study: PBMCs, B-cell-depleted T cells, or T cells provided the cDNA or gDNA that made up the material.

Participants spanned ages roughly 18 to 90 years and resided in 20 to 30 US areas. The gene calls are TRBV19 and TRBJ2-1; possible D gene TRBD1, 6 bases. The clonotype originates from a woman aged 45-60 years who had recovered from COVID-19. Input material: PBMCs or T cells enriched from blood (not recorded which). The CDR3 region has the DNA TGTGCCAGTAGTATACCTCTCGGCAGGGGTAATTTAATGTTCTCCTACAATGAGCAGTTCTTC. Its translation: CASSIPLGRGNLMFSYNEQFF.